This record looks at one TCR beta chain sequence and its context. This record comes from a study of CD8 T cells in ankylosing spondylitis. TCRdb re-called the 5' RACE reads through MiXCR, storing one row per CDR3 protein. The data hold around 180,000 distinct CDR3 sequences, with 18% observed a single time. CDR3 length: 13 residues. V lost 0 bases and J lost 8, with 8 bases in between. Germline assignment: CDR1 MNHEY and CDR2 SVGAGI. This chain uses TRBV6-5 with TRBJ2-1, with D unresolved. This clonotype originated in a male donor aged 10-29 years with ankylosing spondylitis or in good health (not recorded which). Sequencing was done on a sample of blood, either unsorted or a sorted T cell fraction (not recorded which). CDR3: CASSYSMGDEQFF. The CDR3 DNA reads TGTGCCAGCAGTTACTCGATGGGCGATGAGCAGTTCTTC.